This entry lists 31 T cell receptor beta chains sequenced from one sample in a study of blood T cell repertoires in COVID-19. TCRdb's table, derived via immunoSEQ multiplex PCR, lists solely in-frame clones and lacks some. The sample lists tens of thousands of clones; approximately 80% were seen once. The sample was peripheral blood. The receptors here all came from a man older than 75 with active or convalescent COVID-19.

This chain joins TRBV19 and TRBJ1-1, with 7 bases identical to TRBD1. There are 14 residues in the CDR3. The V segment lost 6 bases and the J segment 1 base; nucleotides outside the gene matches: 5. Germline CDR1 LNHDA, CDR2 SQIVND (reference sequence). The CDR3 nucleotides are TGTGCCAGTAGCAAGGACAGGAGGAACACTGAAGCTTTCTTT. It translates to CASSKDRRNTEAFF.

The chain joins TRBV5-1 to TRBJ1-6; 7 bases agree with TRBD1. This CDR3 spans 19 amino acids. CDR1 is SGHRS, CDR2 YFSETQ, per germline. Trimming took 4 bases from V and 0 from J; bases not matched to a gene: 13. The CDR3 loop reads CASSPRGSGQSSYNSPLHF. CDR3 sequence (DNA): TGCGCCAGCAGCCCAAGGGGTTCGGGACAGAGCTCCTATAATTCACCCCTCCACTTT. Drawing the rest from reference TRBV5-1 and TRBJ1-6, the complete variable domain is KAGVTQTPRYLIKTRGQQVTLSCSPISGHRSVSWYQQTPGQGLQFLFEYFSETQRNKGNFPGRFSGRQFSNSRSEMNVSTLELGDSALYLCASSPRGSGQSSYNSPLHFGNGTRLTVT.

The chain joins TRBV5-1 to TRBJ2-7; 8 bases line up with TRBD2. CDR3 length: 14 amino acids. Germline loops: CDR1 SGHRS, CDR2 YFSETQ. J gave up 6 bases and V 2 bases, and 7 bases lay outside the gene matches. The CDR3 coding sequence is TGCGCCAGCAGCTTAGGACTAGCCTTCCCCGAGCAGTACTTC. As protein: CASSLGLAFPEQYF. The complete variable domain, with remaining parts taken from reference TRBV5-1 and TRBJ2-7, reads KAGVTQTPRYLIKTRGQQVTLSCSPISGHRSVSWYQQTPGQGLQFLFEYFSETQRNKGNFPGRFSGRQFSNSRSEMNVSTLELGDSALYLCASSLGLAFPEQYFGPGTRLTVT.

The chain employs TRBV11-3 and TRBJ1-1, with D perhaps TRBD1 (5 bases). CDR1 SGHNT and CDR2 YENEEA come from the germline V gene. With 3 bases removed from V and 3 bases from J, the gap between germline ends came to 8 bases. The CDR3 contains 13 residues. Here the CDR3 DNA reads TGTGCCAGCAGCTTGGGGCAGTACACTGAAGCTTTCTTT. Its translation is CASSLGQYTEAFF.

The rearrangement links TRBV2 to TRBJ2-7, with a weak D call TRBD2 (5 bases). The CDR3 loop spans 15 amino acids. Trimming stripped 3 bases from V and 2 bases from J, with 14 bases between. Germline CDR1 reads SNHLY; CDR2 reads FYNNEI. The CDR3 region is CASSDQRTPTYEQYF. The DNA for the CDR3 is TGTGCCAGCAGTGACCAGCGGACTCCGACCTACGAGCAGTACTTC.

The V gene is TRBV18, the J gene TRBJ1-2; D not certain. CDR1 and CDR2 from the germline V gene are KGHSH and LQKENI. This CDR3 comprises 13 residues. The V and J ends lost 2 bases and 6 bases respectively, with 10 bases between them. The CDR3 sequence: CASSPNRQDGYTF. As DNA, the CDR3 is TGTGCCAGCTCACCAAATCGGCAGGATGGCTACACCTTC.

V usage is TRBV5-1 and J usage is TRBJ1-2; 9 bases align to TRBD1. CDR3 size: 15 residues. CDR1 and CDR2 from the germline V gene are SGHRS and YFSETQ. The V gene end was trimmed by 4 bases and the J gene end by 8 bases; junction bases not matched to a gene: 12. CDR3 amino acids: CASSPDGQGPGGYTF. CDR3 sequence (DNA): TGCGCCAGCAGCCCTGATGGACAGGGGCCTGGAGGCTACACCTTC.

The rearrangement uses TRBV6-5 and TRBJ1-3, with D unclear. V was cut by 8 bases and J by 2 bases, with 13 bases left in between. Germline V lookup: CDR1 MNHEY, CDR2 SVGAGI. The CDR3 has 14 residues. In DNA form, the CDR3 reads TGTGCCAGCCAAGATTTACTCGCTGGAAACACCATATATTTT. Translating it yields CASQDLLAGNTIYF.

This chain joins TRBV27 and TRBJ1-2, with 9 bases that match TRBD1. The junction had 11 bases not matched to a gene; V was cut back by 5 bases and J by 7 bases. The CDR3 sequence is 15 residues long. The germline V gene has CDR1 MNHEY and CDR2 SMNVEV (reference sequence). The CDR3 here is CASSTGTGLLGGYTF. The CDR3 DNA sequence: TGTGCCAGCAGTACCGGGACAGGGTTGCTGGGTGGCTACACCTTC.

This chain joins TRBV2 and TRBJ2-3; 10 bases align to TRBD2. The CDR3 covers 17 residues. V was pared by 7 bases and J by 0 bases, with 10 bases of the junction left unmatched. Germline CDR1 and CDR2: SNHLY and FYNNEI. CDR3 residues: CASTSSGRAKSTDTQYF. CDR3 in DNA: TGTGCCAGCACGTCGAGCGGGAGGGCCAAAAGCACAGATACGCAGTATTTT. Variable domain in full (rest from reference TRBV2 and TRBJ2-3): EPEVTQTPSHQVTQMGQEVILRCVPISNHLYFYWYRQILGQKVEFLVSFYNNEISEKSEIFDDQFSVERPDGSNFTLKIRSTKLEDSAMYFCASTSSGRAKSTDTQYFGPGTRLTVL.

This chain connects TRBV5-1 to TRBJ2-2, with D uncertain. V dropped 0 bases and J dropped 10 bases, with 19 bases sitting between them. CDR3 length equals 16 residues. Germline CDR1 and CDR2: SGHRS and YFSETQ. Here the CDR3 reads CASSLGTPGPLLELFF. The DNA of the CDR3 is TGCGCCAGCAGCTTGGGTACTCCGGGTCCCCTTCTGGAGCTGTTTTTT.

This sequence joins TRBV7-2 and TRBJ2-1, with TRBD1 matching over 7 bases. The CDR3 is 16 amino acids. CDR1 and CDR2 (germline): SGHTA, FQGNSA. V lost 0 bases, J lost 12 bases, and 14 bases stayed unmatched. DNA for the CDR3: TGTGCCAGCAGCTTAGCGAGGGCCAACAGGGGATTTGGGCAGTTCTTC. Its translation: CASSLARANRGFGQFF.

V gene TRBV3-1 (or the pseudogene TRBV3-2) combines with J gene TRBJ1-2; TRBD1 agrees at 10 bases. The CDR3 is made up of 15 amino acids. Germline loops: CDR1 LGHDT, CDR2 YNNKEL (reference sequence). After removal of 5 bases from V and 5 bases from J, the junction contained 8 bases not matched to a gene. The CDR3 bases are TGTGCCAGCAGCAACAGACAGGGGGCGAATTATGGCTACACCTTC. Its translation: CASSNRQGANYGYTF.

This rearrangement joins TRBV5-1 to TRBJ2-2; no clear D. The V end lost 0 bases, the J end lost 9 bases, and 9 bases lay between the germline ends. Germline CDR1 and CDR2: SGHRS and YFSETQ. The CDR3 extends over 13 amino acids. The CDR3 spells CASSLAPGRELFF. Here the CDR3 DNA reads TGCGCCAGCAGCTTGGCCCCCGGTAGGGAGCTGTTTTTT.

This chain uses TRBV2 with TRBJ1-1; D is undetermined. Per germline, CDR1 SNHLY and CDR2 FYNNEI. Trimming stripped 6 bases from V and 1 base from J, with 12 bases between. CDR3 length: 14 residues. The DNA for the CDR3 is TGTGCCAGCAGAGCAAACAGAGAGAACACTGAAGCTTTCTTT. Translation: CASRANRENTEAFF.

The chain combines TRBV20-1 with TRBJ2-3; the D gene is possibly TRBD2 (5 bases). Germline CDR1 is DFQATT and CDR2 is SNEGSKA (reference sequence). V was cut by 3 bases and J by 4 bases, with 11 bases left in between. The CDR3 sequence is 13 residues long. CDR3 sequence (DNA): TGCAGTGCTAGTGCGGGTGTGCCAGATACGCAGTATTTT. This gives the protein CSASAGVPDTQYF.

The chain joins TRBV19 to TRBJ2-3, with TRBD2 matching over 8 bases. The germline CDR1 and CDR2 sequences are LNHDA and SQIVND (reference sequence). The CDR3 loop spans 16 amino acids. Trimming cost V 0 bases and J 0 bases; bases outside gene matches: 2. CDR3 amino acids: CASSIDSGVSTDTQYF. The CDR3 DNA reads TGTGCCAGTAGTATAGATAGCGGGGTCAGCACAGATACGCAGTATTTT.

This chain joins TRBV19 and TRBJ1-1; 10 nucleotides align to TRBD1. The CDR3 has 15 residues. V gave up 5 bases and J gave up 3 bases; unmatched junction bases: 6. Looked up from germline, CDR1 is LNHDA and CDR2 is SQIVND (reference sequence). The CDR3 DNA is TGTGCCAGTAGTTTGACAGGGGGCGCTGACACTGAAGCTTTCTTT. Protein: CASSLTGGADTEAFF.

This chain links TRBV5-1 with TRBJ1-4; tentative D call: TRBD1 (5 bases). Trimming pared 4 bases from V and 3 bases from J, leaving 10 bases between. Germline CDR1 and CDR2: SGHRS and YFSETQ. The CDR3 extends over 14 amino acids. The CDR3 DNA reads as TGCGCCAGCAGCGGGGGGTCCTCTAATGAAAAACTGTTTTTT. It translates to CASSGGSSNEKLFF. The full variable domain, rest sourced from reference TRBV5-1 and TRBJ1-4, is KAGVTQTPRYLIKTRGQQVTLSCSPISGHRSVSWYQQTPGQGLQFLFEYFSETQRNKGNFPGRFSGRQFSNSRSEMNVSTLELGDSALYLCASSGGSSNEKLFFGSGTQLSVL.

This sequence joins TRBV6-2 or TRBV6-3 and TRBJ2-7, with TRBD1 matching 7 bases. V was clipped by 2 bases and J by 0 bases; unmatched bases: 7. Germline V gene data show CDR1 as MNHEY and CDR2 as SVGEGT. The CDR3 covers 16 residues. CDR3 sequence (DNA): TGTGCCAGCAGTTACCGGGGACAGTCGAGCTCCTACGAGCAGTACTTC. Its translation is CASSYRGQSSSYEQYF.

The V and J genes are TRBV7-2 and TRBJ2-3; D uncertain. V lost 2 bases, J lost 8 bases, and 14 bases lay in between. The germline V gene encodes CDR1 SGHTA and CDR2 FQGNSA. This CDR3 has 14 amino acids. The CDR3 nucleotides read TGTGCCAGCAGCTTATCCCCCCGAGCCCTTACGCAGTATTTT. This translates into CASSLSPRALTQYF.

The chain recombines TRBV7-2 with TRBJ1-2; 10 bases fit TRBD1. After removal of 5 bases from V and 7 bases from J, the junction contained 7 bases not matched to a gene. The germline gives CDR1 SGHTA, CDR2 FQGNSA. The CDR3 extends over 14 amino acids. The CDR3 DNA reads TGTGCCAGCAGCCGGGACAGGGGTCTAGGTGGCTACACCTTC. This codes for CASSRDRGLGGYTF.

The V and J genes are TRBV6-1 and TRBJ2-3, with 10 bases matching TRBD2. Germline-derived CDR1 and CDR2 are MNHNS and SASEGT. The CDR3 consists of 16 residues. V gave up 1 base and J gave up 6 bases; unmatched junction bases: 7. CDR3 sequence reads: CASSEVASGGVDTQYF. For the CDR3, the DNA is TGTGCCAGCAGTGAAGTGGCTAGCGGGGGAGTGGATACGCAGTATTTT.

This clone was detected a few times. The chain joins TRBV7-2 to TRBJ2-7; 9 nucleotides match TRBD1. This CDR3 contains 15 residues. Losses at the gene ends were 4 bases for V and 3 bases for J; bases not matched to a gene: 7. The germline CDR1 and CDR2 sequences are SGHTA and FQGNSA. The CDR3 reads CASSSNRGLFYEQYF. For the CDR3, the DNA is TGTGCCAGCAGCTCTAACAGGGGGCTCTTCTACGAGCAGTACTTC.

The chain uses TRBV20-1 and TRBJ2-1; D is uncertain. CDR1 and CDR2 from the germline V gene are DFQATT and SNEGSKA (reference sequence). CDR3 length equals 12 residues. Between the trimmed V and J ends, which lost 3 bases and 6 bases, there was a span of 9 bases. The CDR3 DNA sequence: TGCAGTGCTAGTCCGCCTAGCAATGAGCAGTTCTTC. Translation gives CSASPPSNEQFF.

The chain has TRBV5-1 and TRBJ2-3; 12 positions agree with TRBD2. The CDR3 is 17 amino acids. V shed 4 bases and J 2 bases; nucleotides not matched to a gene: 8. Germline CDR1 and CDR2: SGHRS and YFSETQ. CDR3 region: CASSPPTSGRTTDTQYF. CDR3 nucleotide sequence: TGCGCCAGCAGCCCGCCTACTAGCGGGAGGACCACAGATACGCAGTATTTT.

V and J are TRBV7-9 and TRBJ2-1; 8 bases are a match to TRBD2. The V segment lost 6 bases and the J segment 0 bases; nucleotides outside the gene matches: 7. The germline V gene encodes CDR1 SEHNR and CDR2 FQNEAQ (reference sequence). The CDR3 runs to 16 residues. The CDR3 region is CASSSPGTSSYNEQFF. The DNA for the CDR3 is TGTGCCAGCAGTAGCCCCGGGACTAGCTCCTACAATGAGCAGTTCTTC.

A single count supports this clone. V gene TRBV3-1 (or the pseudogene TRBV3-2) combines with J gene TRBJ1-5; the D gene is possibly TRBD1 (6 bases). V shed 2 bases and J shed 3 bases, with 14 bases lying between them. The CDR3 runs to 16 residues. The germline CDR1 and CDR2 sequences are LGHDT and YNNKEL (reference sequence). The CDR3 protein is CASSQKGTGYNQPQHF. The CDR3 DNA is TGTGCCAGCAGCCAAAAGGGTACAGGGTACAATCAGCCCCAGCATTTT.

The chain couples TRBV5-5 to TRBJ1-1; D remains ambiguous. Trimming removed 3 bases at V and 6 bases at J, with 9 bases between. This CDR3 spans 12 amino acids. CDR1 is SGHKS and CDR2 is YYEKEE in the germline V gene (reference sequence). DNA of the CDR3: TGTGCCAGCAGCTATATCCCCGCTGAAGCTTTCTTT. As protein: CASSYIPAEAFF.

The chain employs TRBV28 and TRBJ1-5; 9 bases are shared with TRBD1. V lost 6 bases to trimming and J lost 10 bases; unmatched junction nucleotides: 16. CDR3 length: 16 residues. CDR1 and CDR2 from the germline V gene are MDHEN and SYDVKM. CDR3 sequence: CASSPVGTGYPPPQHF. In nucleotides, the CDR3 is TGTGCCAGCAGCCCCGTGGGGACAGGGTATCCTCCCCCCCAGCATTTT. The variable domain in full, completed from reference TRBV28 and TRBJ1-5, reads DVKVTQSSRYLVKRTGEKVFLECVQDMDHENMFWYRQDPGLGLRLIYFSYDVKMKEKGDIPEGYSVSREKKERFSLILESASTNQTSMYLCASSPVGTGYPPPQHFGDGTRLSIL.

A single count supports this clone. The CDR3 loop reads CASSPPSGEQYF. The CDR3 coding sequence is TGCGCCAGCAGCCCACCTAGCGGAGAGCAGTACTTC. The V gene is TRBV5-1, the J gene TRBJ2-7; 7 bases line up with TRBD2. Germline loops: CDR1 SGHRS, CDR2 YFSETQ. V lost 4 bases, J lost 7 bases, and 5 bases stayed unmatched. The length of the CDR3 is 12 residues. The whole variable domain, remainder taken from reference TRBV5-1 and TRBJ2-7, is KAGVTQTPRYLIKTRGQQVTLSCSPISGHRSVSWYQQTPGQGLQFLFEYFSETQRNKGNFPGRFSGRQFSNSRSEMNVSTLELGDSALYLCASSPPSGEQYFGPGTRLTVT.